This is a list of T cell receptor beta chains from one sample in a study of shared clonotypes between healthy human individuals. TCRdb's copy holds only in-frame clones and misses some; the assay was immunoSEQ multiplex PCR. The sample has approximately 2.5 million clones; 85% to 95% are singletons. Sequenced: naive CD4+ T cells sorted from blood. The receptors derive from a man aged 18 to 29 in good health. The CDR3 runs from the conserved cysteine through the conserved F or W. The D gene is left open where the match is weak. Only some rows state a clone size, as once, few, many or a class for expanded clones.

TGTGCCAGCTCACAGGACAATGAGCAGTTCTTC CASSQDNEQFF TRBV18 few TRBJ2-1 NA
TGTGCCAGCAGCTCAGCCACCTCTGGAAACACCATATATTTT CASSSATSGNTIYF TRBV7-8 NA TRBJ1-3 NA
TGTGCCAGCTCACCGGGGACAGGGTCGTGGCAGTACTTC CASSPGTGSWQYF TRBV18 once TRBJ2-7 TRBD1
TGTGCCACCGGGGGAGCTAGCGGGAGAATCAATGAGCAGTTCTTC CATGGASGRINEQFF TRBV6-1 NA TRBJ2-1 TRBD2
TGTGCCAGCATCGACAGGCAGAGAGATCGCTACACCTTC CASIDRQRDRYTF TRBV6-5 NA TRBJ1-2 NA
TGTGCCACCCGCGGGCAGGATGCCGCCGGGGAGCTGTTTTTT CATRGQDAAGELFF TRBV5-3 NA TRBJ2-2 NA
TGCGCCAGCAGCTTGGCTCAGACAGGTCCCAATGAGCAGTTCTTC CASSLAQTGPNEQFF TRBV5-1 NA TRBJ2-1 NA
TGTGCCAGCAGCTTCCCCACGGACAATCAGCCCCAGCATTTT CASSFPTDNQPQHF TRBV7-9 NA TRBJ1-5 NA
TGTGCCAGCAGCGTTGGCGGGGGGCGAGAGCAGTACTTC CASSVGGGREQYF TRBV9 NA TRBJ2-7 TRBD2
TGCGCCAGCAGCTTCGGGGAAGTACGCTATGGCTACACCTTC CASSFGEVRYGYTF TRBV5-1 NA TRBJ1-2 NA
TGTGCCAGTTCCAGCGAACTAGCGGAGCAGTTCTTC CASSSELAEQFF TRBV19 NA TRBJ2-1 TRBD2